Listed below are T cell receptor beta chains from one sample, sequenced in a study of control samples from healthy donors and cancer patients. TCRdb's table, derived via immunoSEQ multiplex PCR, lists solely in-frame clones and lacks some. The table shows some 150,000 clones, with 94% occurring only once. Sequences were obtained from blood. These receptors originate from a man aged 40-55 years in good health. Both conserved end residues are trimmed from each CDR3. Clone size, where shown, is once, few, many, or a class for clones that have expanded.

>.|TRBV7-3|TRBJ2-3
ASSPTRTDTQY
>.|TRBV19|TRBJ1-5
ASSILFSANSNQPQH
>.|TRBV27|TRBJ1-6
ASSSPGQGGSPLH
>.|TRBV19|TRBJ2-3
ASNNRGKSTDTQY
>.|TRBV24-1|TRBJ2-1
ATSDPSESYNEQF
>.|TRBV5-1|TRBJ2-3
ASSLGPSSGTDTQY
>.|TRBV4-1|TRBJ1-2
ASSQPGTFYGYT
>.|TRBV11-1|TRBJ2-1
ASSLPGSSYNEQF
>.|TRBV21-1|TRBJ1-5
ASSSPKEGSNQPQH
>few|TRBV6-5|TRBJ1-2
ASSYSGTGTRGYT
>.|TRBV5-1|TRBJ1-3
ASSLGQGKRGNTIY
>.|TRBV6-6|TRBJ2-7
ASSYAPGRQTYEQY
>.|TRBV15|TRBJ1-6
ATSRDIKTSPLH
>.|TRBV11-2|TRBJ2-1
ASSNPGSSRGVQF
>.|TRBV5-6|TRBJ2-7
ASSLSSSYEQY
>.|TRBV5-1|TRBJ1-1
ASRLRTGEKSLNTEAF
>.|TRBV9|TRBJ2-5
ASTQGPGETQY
>.|TRBV6-5|TRBJ1-2
AAREVNYGYT
>.|TRBV12-5|TRBJ1-5
ASGLVGAGGGQPQH
>.|TRBV6-2/TRBV6-3|TRBJ1-5
ASSSISRGTHQPQH
>.|TRBV6-4|TRBJ1-2
ASSQNNNYGYT
>.|TRBV5-6|TRBJ1-1
ASSLAGRMNTEAF
>.|TRBV4-3|TRBJ1-4
ASSQGTTGAVEKLF
>.|TRBV6-6|TRBJ1-2
ASSYGLEGAHGYT
>.|TRBV4-3|TRBJ1-1
ASSQESGLNTEAF
>.|TRBV30|TRBJ2-7
AWSVADFSYEQY